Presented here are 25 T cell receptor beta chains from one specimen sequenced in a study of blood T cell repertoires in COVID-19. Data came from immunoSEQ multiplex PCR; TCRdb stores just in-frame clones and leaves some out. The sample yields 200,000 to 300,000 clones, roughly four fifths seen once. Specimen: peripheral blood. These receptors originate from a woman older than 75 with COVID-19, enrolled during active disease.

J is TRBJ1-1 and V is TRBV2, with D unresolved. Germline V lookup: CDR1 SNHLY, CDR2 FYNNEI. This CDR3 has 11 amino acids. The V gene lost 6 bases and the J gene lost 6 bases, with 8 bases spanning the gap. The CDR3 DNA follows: TGTGCCAGCAGCTCGAGGTCTGAAGCTTTCTTT. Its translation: CASSSRSEAFF.

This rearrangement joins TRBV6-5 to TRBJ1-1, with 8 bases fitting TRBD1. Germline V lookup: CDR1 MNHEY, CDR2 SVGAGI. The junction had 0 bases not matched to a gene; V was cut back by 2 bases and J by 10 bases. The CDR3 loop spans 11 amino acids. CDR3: CASSYGQGAFF. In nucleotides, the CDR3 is TGTGCCAGCAGTTACGGACAGGGAGCTTTCTTT.

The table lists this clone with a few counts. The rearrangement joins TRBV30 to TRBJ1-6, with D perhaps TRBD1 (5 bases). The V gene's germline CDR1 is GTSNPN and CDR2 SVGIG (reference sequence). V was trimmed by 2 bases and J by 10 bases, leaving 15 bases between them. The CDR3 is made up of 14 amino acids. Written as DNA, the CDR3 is TGTGCCTGGAGTCCTGGGGGGAGAGGATCACCCCTCCACTTT. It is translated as CAWSPGGRGSPLHF.

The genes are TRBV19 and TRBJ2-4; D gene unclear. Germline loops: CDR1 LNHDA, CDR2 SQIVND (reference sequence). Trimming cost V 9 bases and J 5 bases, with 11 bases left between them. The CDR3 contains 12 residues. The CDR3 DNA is TGTGCCAGCGCGCTCGGAGAAAACATTCAGTACTTC. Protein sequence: CASALGENIQYF. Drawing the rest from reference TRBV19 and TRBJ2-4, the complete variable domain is DGGITQSPKYLFRKEGQNVTLSCEQNLNHDAMYWYRQDPGQGLRLIYYSQIVNDFQKGDIAEGYSVSREKKESFPLTVTSAQKNPTAFYLCASALGENIQYFGAGTRLSVL.

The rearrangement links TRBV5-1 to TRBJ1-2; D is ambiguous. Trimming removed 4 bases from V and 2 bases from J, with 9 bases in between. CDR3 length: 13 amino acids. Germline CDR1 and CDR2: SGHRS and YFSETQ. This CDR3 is CASSPLLNYGYTF. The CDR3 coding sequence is TGCGCCAGCAGCCCCCTCCTGAACTATGGCTACACCTTC.

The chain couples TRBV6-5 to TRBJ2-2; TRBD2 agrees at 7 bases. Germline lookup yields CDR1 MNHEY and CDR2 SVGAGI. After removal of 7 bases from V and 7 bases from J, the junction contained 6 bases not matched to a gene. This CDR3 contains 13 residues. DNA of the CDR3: TGTGCCAGCACGCGGGAGTATGGCGGGGAGCTGTTTTTT. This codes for CASTREYGGELFF.

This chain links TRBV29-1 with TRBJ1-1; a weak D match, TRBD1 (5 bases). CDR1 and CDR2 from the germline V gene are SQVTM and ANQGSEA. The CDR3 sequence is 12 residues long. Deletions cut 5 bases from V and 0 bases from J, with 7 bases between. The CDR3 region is CSVRDLNTEAFF. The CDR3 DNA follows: TGCAGCGTTAGGGACTTGAACACTGAAGCTTTCTTT.

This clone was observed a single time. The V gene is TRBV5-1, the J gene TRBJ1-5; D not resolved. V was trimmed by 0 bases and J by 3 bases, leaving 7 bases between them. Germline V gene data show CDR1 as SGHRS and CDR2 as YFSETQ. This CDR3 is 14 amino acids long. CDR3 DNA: TGCGCCAGCAGCTTGGTGCCAGACAATCAGCCCCAGCATTTT. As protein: CASSLVPDNQPQHF.

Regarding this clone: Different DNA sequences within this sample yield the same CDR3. The DNA for the CDR3 is TGCGCCAGCAGCCGACAGGGGGGCACAGATACGCAGTATTTT. It encodes CASSRQGGTDTQYF. The gene calls are TRBV5-1 and TRBJ2-3, with 9 positions matching TRBD1. The CDR3 is 14 residues long. The germline CDR1 and CDR2 sequences are SGHRS and YFSETQ. With V trimmed by 4 bases and J by 1 base, 1 base remained unmatched.

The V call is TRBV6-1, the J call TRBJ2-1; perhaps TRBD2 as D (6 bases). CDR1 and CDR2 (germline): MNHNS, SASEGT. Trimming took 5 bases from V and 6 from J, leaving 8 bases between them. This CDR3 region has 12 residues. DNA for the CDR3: TGTGCCAGCAGTTCGCGGGGCAATGAGCAGTTCTTC. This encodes CASSSRGNEQFF.

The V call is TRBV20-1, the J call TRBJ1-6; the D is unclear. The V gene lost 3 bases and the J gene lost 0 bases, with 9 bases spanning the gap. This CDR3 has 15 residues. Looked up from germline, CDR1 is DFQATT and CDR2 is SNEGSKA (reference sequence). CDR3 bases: TGCAGTGCTAGTATACAGAGCTCCTATAATTCACCCCTCCACTTT. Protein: CSASIQSSYNSPLHF.

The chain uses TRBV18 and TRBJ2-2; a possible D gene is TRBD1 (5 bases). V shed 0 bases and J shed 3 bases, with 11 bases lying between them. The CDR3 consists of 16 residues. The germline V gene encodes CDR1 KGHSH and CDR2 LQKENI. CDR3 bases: TGTGCCAGCTCACCACCAACCGTGACAGACACCGGGGAGCTGTTTTTT. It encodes CASSPPTVTDTGELFF.

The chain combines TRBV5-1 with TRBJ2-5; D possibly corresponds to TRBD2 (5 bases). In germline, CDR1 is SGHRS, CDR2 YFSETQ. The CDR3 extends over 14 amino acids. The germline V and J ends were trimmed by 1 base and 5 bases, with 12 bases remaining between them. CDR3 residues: CASSLPTEAETQYF. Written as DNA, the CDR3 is TGCGCCAGCAGCTTGCCTACGGAGGCGGAGACCCAGTACTTC.

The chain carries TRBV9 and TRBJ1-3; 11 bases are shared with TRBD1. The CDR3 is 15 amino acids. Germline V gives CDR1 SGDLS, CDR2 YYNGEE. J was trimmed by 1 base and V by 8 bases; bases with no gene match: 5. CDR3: CASDGQGASGNTIYF. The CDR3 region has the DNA TGTGCCAGTGACGGACAGGGGGCGTCTGGAAACACCATATATTTT.

The CDR3 nucleotides read TGTGCCAGCAGCTTAGGTCTTGGGGCAAGTCTAGCCAAAAACATTCAGTACTTC. Translation: CASSLGLGASLAKNIQYF. This chain links TRBV7-8 with TRBJ2-4; tentatively, D is TRBD1 (5 bases). There are 18 residues in the CDR3. V lost 1 base and J 0 bases, leaving 16 bases between the germline ends. Germline assignment: CDR1 SGHVS and CDR2 FQNEAQ.

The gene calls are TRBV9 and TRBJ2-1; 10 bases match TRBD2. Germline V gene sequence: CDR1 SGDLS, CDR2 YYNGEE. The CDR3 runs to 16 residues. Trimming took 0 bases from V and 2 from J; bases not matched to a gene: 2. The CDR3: CASSVVSGGAYNEQFF. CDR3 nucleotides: TGTGCCAGCAGCGTAGTGAGCGGGGGGGCCTACAATGAGCAGTTCTTC. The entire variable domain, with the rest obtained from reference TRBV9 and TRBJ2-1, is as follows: DSGVTQTPKHLITATGQRVTLRCSPRSGDLSVYWYQQSLDQGLQFLIQYYNGEERAKGNILERFSAQQFPDLHSELNLSSLELGDSALYFCASSVVSGGAYNEQFFGPGTRLTVL.

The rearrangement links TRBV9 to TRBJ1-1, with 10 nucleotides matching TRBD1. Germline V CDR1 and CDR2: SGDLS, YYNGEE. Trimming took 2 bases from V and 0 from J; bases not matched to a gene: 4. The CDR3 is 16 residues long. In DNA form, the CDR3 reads TGTGCCAGCAGCGTTTGGGGGACAGGGGTGAACACTGAAGCTTTCTTT. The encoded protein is CASSVWGTGVNTEAFF.

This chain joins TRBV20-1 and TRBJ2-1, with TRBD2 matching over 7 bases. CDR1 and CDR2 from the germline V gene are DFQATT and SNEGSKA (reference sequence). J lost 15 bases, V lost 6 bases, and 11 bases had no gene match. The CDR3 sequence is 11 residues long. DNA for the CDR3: TGCAGTGCCTCATGGGGGGGGGTACGGTTCTTC. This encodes CSASWGGVRFF.

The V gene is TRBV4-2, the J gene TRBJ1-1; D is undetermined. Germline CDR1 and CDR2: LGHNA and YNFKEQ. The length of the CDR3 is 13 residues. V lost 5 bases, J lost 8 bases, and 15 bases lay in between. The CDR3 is CASSNPPGAEAFF. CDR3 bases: TGTGCCAGCAGCAACCCCCCCGGAGCGGAAGCTTTCTTT.

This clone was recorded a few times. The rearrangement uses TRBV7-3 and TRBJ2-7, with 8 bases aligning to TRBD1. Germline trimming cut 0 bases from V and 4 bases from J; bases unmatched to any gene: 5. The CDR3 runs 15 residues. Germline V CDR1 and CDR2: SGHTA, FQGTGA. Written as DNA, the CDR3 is TGTGCCAGCAGCTTAACGCCAGGGGGCAGGTACGAGCAGTACTTC. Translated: CASSLTPGGRYEQYF.

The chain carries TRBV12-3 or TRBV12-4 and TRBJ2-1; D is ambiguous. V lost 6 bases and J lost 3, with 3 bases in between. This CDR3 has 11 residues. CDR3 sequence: CASSLYNEQFF. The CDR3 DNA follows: TGTGCCAGCAGCCTCTACAATGAGCAGTTCTTC.

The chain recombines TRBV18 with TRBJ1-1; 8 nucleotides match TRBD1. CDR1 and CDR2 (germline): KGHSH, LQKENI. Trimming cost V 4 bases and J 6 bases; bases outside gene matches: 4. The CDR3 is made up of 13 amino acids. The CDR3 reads CASSLDRGSEAFF. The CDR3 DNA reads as TGTGCCAGCTCACTCGACAGGGGCTCTGAAGCTTTCTTT.

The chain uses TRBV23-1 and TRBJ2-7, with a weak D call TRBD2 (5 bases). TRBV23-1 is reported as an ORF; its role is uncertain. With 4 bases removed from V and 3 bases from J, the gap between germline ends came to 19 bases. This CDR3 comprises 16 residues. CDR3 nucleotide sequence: TGCGCCAGCAGTCGGCGCCGGACTCGTGGAGACTACGAGCAGTACTTC. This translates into CASSRRRTRGDYEQYF.

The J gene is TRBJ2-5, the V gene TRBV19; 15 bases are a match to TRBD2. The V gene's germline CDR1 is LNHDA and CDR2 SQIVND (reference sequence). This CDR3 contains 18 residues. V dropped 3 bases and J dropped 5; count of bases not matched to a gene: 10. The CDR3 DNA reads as TGTGCCAGTAGTATGAGAGTAAGGGGACTAGCGGGAGGCGAGACCCAGTACTTC. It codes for CASSMRVRGLAGGETQYF.

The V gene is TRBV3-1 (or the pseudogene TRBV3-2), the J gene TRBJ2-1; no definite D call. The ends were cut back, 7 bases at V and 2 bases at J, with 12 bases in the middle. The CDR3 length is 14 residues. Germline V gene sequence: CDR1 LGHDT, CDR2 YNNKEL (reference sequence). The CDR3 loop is CASIFSDTYNEQFF. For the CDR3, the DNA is TGTGCCAGCATCTTTAGTGACACCTACAATGAGCAGTTCTTC.